What follows are 25 T cell receptor beta chains derived from one specimen sequenced in a study of identical twins. TCRdb fed the 5' RACE reads into MiXCR, producing one record per CDR3 protein. Among about 150,000 distinct CDR3 sequences listed, roughly 3.5% were seen once. Sequencing was carried out using memory T cells sorted from blood. These receptors were collected from a man aged 18 to 29 in good health.

This clonotype was seen a handful of times. J is TRBJ2-3 and V is TRBV18, with 8 bases matching TRBD1. Germline CDR1 and CDR2: KGHSH and LQKENI. Trimming removed 3 bases from V and 2 bases from J; junction bases left unmatched: 7. The CDR3 loop spans 16 amino acids. CDR3 DNA: TGTGCCAGCTCACCCCAACAGGGGGGTATCACAGATACGCAGTATTTT. Its protein product is CASSPQQGGITDTQYF.

At least ten counts were recorded for this clonotype. The chain couples TRBV7-6 to TRBJ2-5; no clear D. The CDR3 is 14 residues long. Trimming stripped 2 bases from V and 1 base from J, with 8 bases between. The germline V gene has CDR1 SGHVS and CDR2 FNYEAQ. The CDR3 protein is CASSLRSFQETQYF. The CDR3 DNA follows: TGTGCCAGCAGCTTAAGGAGTTTCCAAGAGACCCAGTACTTC. Combining the CDR3 with reference TRBV7-6 and TRBJ2-5 gives the whole variable domain GAGVSQSPRYKVTKRGQDVALRCDPISGHVSLYWYRQALGQGPEFLTYFNYEAQQDKSGLPNDRFSAERPEGSISTLTIQRTEQRDSAMYRCASSLRSFQETQYFGPGTRLLVL.

This clonotype was counted many times. V and J are TRBV20-1 and TRBJ2-3; D is unresolved. CDR3 length: 11 residues. Germline V gene lookup returns CDR1 DFQATT and CDR2 SNEGSKA (reference sequence). V was pared by 3 bases and J by 14 bases, with 15 bases between. The CDR3 DNA follows: TGCAGTGCTAGTGGGAAAACGCGGATGTATTTT. This codes for CSASGKTRMYF.

This clonotype turned up a few times. The chain is built from TRBV12-3 or TRBV12-4 and TRBJ2-1, with TRBD2 as a possible D gene (9 bases). CDR3 length: 19 amino acids. With 6 bases removed from V and 2 bases from J, the gap between germline ends came to 26 bases. Here the CDR3 DNA reads TGTGCCAGCAGCCCCACAGGGGGAGGGCGGGAGGGCCCCTACAATGAGCAGTTCTTC. As protein: CASSPTGGGREGPYNEQFF.

This clonotype has ten or more counts. The genes are TRBV5-1 and TRBJ2-1; 13 bases line up with TRBD2. The CDR3 is 15 amino acids. V lost 3 bases to trimming and J lost 5 bases; unmatched junction nucleotides: 2. Germline CDR1 SGHRS, CDR2 YFSETQ. DNA for the CDR3: TGCGCCAGCAGCTGGGGACTAGCGGGGAACAATGAGCAGTTCTTC. Translation: CASSWGLAGNNEQFF.

The chain recombines TRBV7-8 with TRBJ2-2; the D is unclear. Germline V gene sequence: CDR1 SGHVS, CDR2 FQNEAQ. Trimming removed 5 bases from V and 6 bases from J, with 10 bases in between. The CDR3 covers 13 residues. For the CDR3, the DNA is TGTGCCAGCAGCCCATCCCCGGCCGGGGAGCTGTTTTTT. Its protein product is CASSPSPAGELFF.

By its share, this clonotype is medium-sized. J is TRBJ2-1 and V is TRBV5-1; the D gene is possibly TRBD2 (6 bases). V lost 4 bases and J 6 bases, leaving 8 bases between the germline ends. CDR1 is SGHRS and CDR2 is YFSETQ in the germline V gene. This CDR3 spans 12 amino acids. The CDR3 region has the DNA TGCGCCAGCAGCGATAGCGGCAATGAGCAGTTCTTC. Translation: CASSDSGNEQFF.

This clonotype came up many times. The genes are TRBV20-1 and TRBJ2-5, with TRBD1 as a possible D gene (6 bases). The V and J ends lost 5 bases and 5 bases respectively, with 24 bases between them. Germline V gene data show CDR1 as DFQATT and CDR2 as SNEGSKA (reference sequence). The CDR3 has 16 residues. The CDR3 DNA follows: TGCAGTGCTCGCCTCAGAACAGGGTGGAGGCGGGAGACCCAGTACTTC. Protein: CSARLRTGWRRETQYF.

This clonotype was seen repeatedly, ten times or more. The chain is built from TRBV7-9 and TRBJ2-5; TRBD2 matches 11 bases. The CDR3 has 15 amino acids. The germline V gene encodes CDR1 SEHNR and CDR2 FQNEAQ (reference sequence). J gave up 4 bases and V 3 bases, and 4 bases lay outside the gene matches. CDR3 nucleotides: TGTGCCAGCAGCTTGAGACTAGCGGGAAGAGAGACCCAGTACTTC. Translated: CASSLRLAGRETQYF. The full variable domain, in which reference TRBV7-9 and TRBJ2-5 provide the parts outside the CDR3, is DTGVSQNPRHKITKRGQNVTFRCDPISEHNRLYWYRQTLGQGPEFLTYFQNEAQLEKSRLLSDRFSAERPKGSFSTLEIQRTEQGDSAMYLCASSLRLAGRETQYFGPGTRLLVL.

This clonotype has at least ten counts. The V gene is TRBV18, the J gene TRBJ2-3; 7 nucleotides agree with TRBD2. Germline CDR1 reads KGHSH; CDR2 reads LQKENI. This CDR3 contains 15 residues. V lost 2 bases, J lost 4 bases, and 6 bases stayed unmatched. The CDR3 region has the DNA TGTGCCAGCTCACCATGGGCGGGAGCATCAGATACGCAGTATTTT. Encoded protein: CASSPWAGASDTQYF. Complete variable domain (other parts from reference TRBV18 and TRBJ2-3): NAGVMQNPRHLVRRRGQEARLRCSPMKGHSHVYWYRQLPEEGLKFMVYLQKENIIDESGMPKERFSAEFPKEGPSILRIQQVVRGDSAAYFCASSPWAGASDTQYFGPGTRLTVL.

The table lists this clonotype with many counts. The CDR3 reads CASSPNRASSYNEQFF. CDR3 DNA sequence: TGTGCCAGCTCACCGAACAGGGCAAGCTCCTACAATGAGCAGTTCTTC. V and J are TRBV18 and TRBJ2-1, with a tentative D call TRBD1 (6 bases). Germline V lookup: CDR1 KGHSH, CDR2 LQKENI. The CDR3 runs to 16 residues. Trimming stripped 3 bases from V and 0 bases from J, with 12 bases between.

This clonotype was observed many times. The chain is built from TRBV9 and TRBJ1-6, with D tentatively TRBD1 (5 bases). Germline lookup yields CDR1 SGDLS and CDR2 YYNGEE. CDR3 size: 16 residues. V dropped 2 bases and J dropped 6 bases, with 15 bases sitting between them. The CDR3 protein is CASSVGGAGGNSPLHF. The CDR3 region has the DNA TGTGCCAGCAGCGTGGGGGGAGCAGGCGGTAATTCACCCCTCCACTTT.

In its sample, this clonotype was seen many times. The chain recombines TRBV2 with TRBJ1-4; no reliable D call. The CDR3 covers 13 residues. With 5 bases removed from V and 4 bases from J, the gap between germline ends came to 8 bases. The germline CDR1 and CDR2 sequences are SNHLY and FYNNEI. The CDR3 coding sequence is TGTGCCAGCAGTCTACAGATTAATGAAAAACTGTTTTTT. Translating gives CASSLQINEKLFF.

This clonotype was picked up many times. V is TRBV7-2 and J is TRBJ2-5; TRBD1 might be the D (5 bases). Germline V lookup: CDR1 SGHTA, CDR2 FQGNSA. The CDR3 sequence is 17 residues long. Trimming took 5 bases from V and 7 from J, leaving 26 bases between them. In DNA, the CDR3 is TGTGCCAGCAGCCCCTTTACCTTATTCGTGGGGCCCGTGACCCAGTACTTC. Encoded protein: CASSPFTLFVGPVTQYF.

The table lists this clonotype with many counts. This chain connects TRBV5-1 to TRBJ2-3; no clear D gene. From germline, CDR1 is SGHRS and CDR2 YFSETQ. This CDR3 spans 13 amino acids. Trimming cost V 0 bases and J 1 base, with 3 bases left between them. CDR3 amino acids: CASSLEGTDTQYF. CDR3 sequence (DNA): TGCGCCAGCAGCTTGGAGGGCACAGATACGCAGTATTTT.

This clonotype was seen at least ten times. The chain employs TRBV6-5 and TRBJ2-1; unclear D gene. The CDR3 loop spans 13 amino acids. The V gene's germline CDR1 is MNHEY and CDR2 SVGAGI. Trimming stripped 2 bases from V and 6 bases from J, with 8 bases between. The DNA of the CDR3 is TGTGCCAGCAGTTACGGCAAGGCCAATGAGCAGTTCTTC. Residues: CASSYGKANEQFF.

This clonotype was recorded many times. This chain's CDR3 is CATSDLSGQGTYNEQFF. The CDR3 DNA reads TGTGCCACCAGTGATTTGTCGGGACAGGGGACCTACAATGAGCAGTTCTTC. This sequence joins TRBV24-1 and TRBJ2-1; TRBD1 agrees at 10 bases. This CDR3 is built from 17 residues. The V and J ends lost 0 bases and 2 bases, in that order; junction bases with no gene match: 3. CDR1 and CDR2 (germline): KGHDR, SFDVKD.

This clonotype was found many times. The rearrangement links TRBV12-3 or TRBV12-4 to TRBJ2-7; 11 nucleotides line up with TRBD1. The CDR3 runs 16 residues. After removal of 0 bases from V and 1 base from J, the junction contained 2 bases not matched to a gene. The CDR3 is CASSLAGTGGSYEQYF. Here the CDR3 DNA reads TGTGCCAGCAGTTTAGCCGGGACAGGGGGTTCCTACGAGCAGTACTTC.

This clonotype was counted between two and nine times. The chain uses TRBV6-2 or TRBV6-3 and TRBJ2-1; 8 bases agree with TRBD2. The J segment lost 8 bases and the V segment lost 5 bases, leaving 11 bases of the junction unmatched. The V gene's germline CDR1 is MNHEY and CDR2 SVGEGT. CDR3 length equals 15 residues. Here the CDR3 reads CASSNPTGGWDEQFF. CDR3 bases: TGTGCCAGCAGTAACCCAACGGGAGGGTGGGATGAGCAGTTCTTC.

This clonotype was picked up many times. The DNA of the CDR3 is TGTGCCAGCAGCTTGGCGCAGGGGGGCTACGAGCAGTACTTC. Translation: CASSLAQGGYEQYF. This chain uses TRBV5-5 with TRBJ2-7; D might be TRBD1 (7 bases). Germline V gene sequence: CDR1 SGHKS, CDR2 YYEKEE (reference sequence). The length of the CDR3 is 14 residues. V gave up 0 bases and J gave up 3 bases, with 10 bases separating them.

The chain employs TRBV20-1 and TRBJ2-7; TRBD2 matches 12 bases. The germline V gene has CDR1 DFQATT and CDR2 SNEGSKA (reference sequence). The V segment lost 6 bases and the J segment 6 bases; nucleotides outside the gene matches: 9. This CDR3 has 14 amino acids. CDR3 nucleotide sequence: TGCAGTGCGGAACCCCTAGCGGGAGGGCGCGAGCAGTACTTC. Translating it yields CSAEPLAGGREQYF.

This clonotype was seen ten or more times. The V call is TRBV9, the J call TRBJ2-2; maybe TRBD1 (5 bases). Trimming removed 0 bases from V and 0 bases from J, with 12 bases in between. This CDR3 spans 17 amino acids. CDR1 is SGDLS and CDR2 is YYNGEE in the germline V gene. The CDR3 DNA follows: TGTGCCAGCAGCGTAGCTAGGGGCACCGCGAACACCGGGGAGCTGTTTTTT. Protein: CASSVARGTANTGELFF.

This clonotype appeared many times. The chain links TRBV12-3 or TRBV12-4 to TRBJ2-2; TRBD2 aligns across 7 bases. Losses at the gene ends were 8 bases for V and 3 bases for J; bases not matched to a gene: 3. The CDR3 spans 13 residues. For the CDR3, the DNA is TGTGCCAGCGGGAGGGCCGACACCGGGGAGCTGTTTTTT. Translated: CASGRADTGELFF.

This clonotype was found many times. V usage is TRBV11-2 and J usage is TRBJ2-5, with TRBD1 identical over 7 bases. V lost 2 bases to trimming and J lost 4 bases; unmatched junction nucleotides: 10. The CDR3 runs to 16 residues. Looked up from germline, CDR1 is SGHAT and CDR2 is FQNNGV. The CDR3: CASSLLESEGAETQYF. CDR3 DNA: TGTGCCAGCAGCTTACTAGAGAGCGAGGGGGCAGAGACCCAGTACTTC.

This clonotype was observed many times. The rearrangement joins TRBV5-1 to TRBJ2-1; 7 bases are a match to TRBD1. The V segment lost 6 bases and the J segment 0 bases; nucleotides outside the gene matches: 9. The CDR3 totals 16 residues. Germline lookup yields CDR1 SGHRS and CDR2 YFSETQ. Here the CDR3 reads CASNSGAGGSYNEQFF. The CDR3 nucleotides are TGCGCCAGCAACTCCGGGGCAGGGGGCTCCTACAATGAGCAGTTCTTC.